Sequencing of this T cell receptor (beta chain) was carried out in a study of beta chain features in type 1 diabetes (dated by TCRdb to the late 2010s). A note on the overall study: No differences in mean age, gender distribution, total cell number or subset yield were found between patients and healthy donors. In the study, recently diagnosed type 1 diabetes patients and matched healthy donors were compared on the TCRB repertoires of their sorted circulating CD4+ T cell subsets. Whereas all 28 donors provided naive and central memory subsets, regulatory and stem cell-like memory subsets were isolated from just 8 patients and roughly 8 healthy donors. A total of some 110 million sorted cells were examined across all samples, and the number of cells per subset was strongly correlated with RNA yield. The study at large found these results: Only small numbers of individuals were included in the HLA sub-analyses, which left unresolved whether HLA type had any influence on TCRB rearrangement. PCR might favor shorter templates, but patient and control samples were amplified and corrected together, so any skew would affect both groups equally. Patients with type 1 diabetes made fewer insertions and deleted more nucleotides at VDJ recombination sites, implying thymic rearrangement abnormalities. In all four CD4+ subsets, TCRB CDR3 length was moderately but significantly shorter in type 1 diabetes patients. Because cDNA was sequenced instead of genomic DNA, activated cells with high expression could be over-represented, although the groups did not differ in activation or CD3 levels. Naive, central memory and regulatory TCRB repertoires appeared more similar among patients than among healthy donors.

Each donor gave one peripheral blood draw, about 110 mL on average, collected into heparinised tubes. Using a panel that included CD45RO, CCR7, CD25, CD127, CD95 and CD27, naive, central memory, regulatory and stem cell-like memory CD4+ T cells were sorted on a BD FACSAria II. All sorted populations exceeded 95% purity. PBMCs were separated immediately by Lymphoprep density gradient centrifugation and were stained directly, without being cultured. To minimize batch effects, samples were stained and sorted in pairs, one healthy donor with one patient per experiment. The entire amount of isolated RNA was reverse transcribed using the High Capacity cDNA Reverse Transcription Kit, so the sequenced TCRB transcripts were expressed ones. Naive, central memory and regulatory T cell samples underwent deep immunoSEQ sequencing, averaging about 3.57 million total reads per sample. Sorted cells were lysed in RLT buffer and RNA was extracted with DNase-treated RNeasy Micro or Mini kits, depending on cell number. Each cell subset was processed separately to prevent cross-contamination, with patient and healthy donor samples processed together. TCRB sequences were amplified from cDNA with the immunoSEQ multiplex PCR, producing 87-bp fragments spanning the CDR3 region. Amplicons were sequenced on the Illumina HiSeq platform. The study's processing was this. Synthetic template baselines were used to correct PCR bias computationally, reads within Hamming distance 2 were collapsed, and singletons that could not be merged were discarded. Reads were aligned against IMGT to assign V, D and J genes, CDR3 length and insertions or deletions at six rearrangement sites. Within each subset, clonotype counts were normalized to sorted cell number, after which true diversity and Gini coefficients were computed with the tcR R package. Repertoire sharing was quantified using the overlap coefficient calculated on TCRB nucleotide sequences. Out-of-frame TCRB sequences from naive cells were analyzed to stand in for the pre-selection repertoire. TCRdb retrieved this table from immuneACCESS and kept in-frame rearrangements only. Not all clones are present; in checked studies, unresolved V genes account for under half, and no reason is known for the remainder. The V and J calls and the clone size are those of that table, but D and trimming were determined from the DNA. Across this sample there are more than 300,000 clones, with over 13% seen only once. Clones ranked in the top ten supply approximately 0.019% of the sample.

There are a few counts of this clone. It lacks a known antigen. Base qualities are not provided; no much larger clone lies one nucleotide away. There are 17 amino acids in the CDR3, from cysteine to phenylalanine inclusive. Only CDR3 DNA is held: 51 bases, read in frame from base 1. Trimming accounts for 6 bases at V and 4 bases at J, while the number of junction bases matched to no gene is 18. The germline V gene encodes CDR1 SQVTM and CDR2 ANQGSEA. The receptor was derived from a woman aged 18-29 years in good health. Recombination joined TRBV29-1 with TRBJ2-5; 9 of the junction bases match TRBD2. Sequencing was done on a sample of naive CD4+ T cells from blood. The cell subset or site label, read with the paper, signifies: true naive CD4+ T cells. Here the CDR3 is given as CSVRRGAGGLGGETQYF. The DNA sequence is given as TGCAGCGTGAGACGCGGGGCGGGAGGGCTGGGAGGAGAGACCCAGTACTTC.